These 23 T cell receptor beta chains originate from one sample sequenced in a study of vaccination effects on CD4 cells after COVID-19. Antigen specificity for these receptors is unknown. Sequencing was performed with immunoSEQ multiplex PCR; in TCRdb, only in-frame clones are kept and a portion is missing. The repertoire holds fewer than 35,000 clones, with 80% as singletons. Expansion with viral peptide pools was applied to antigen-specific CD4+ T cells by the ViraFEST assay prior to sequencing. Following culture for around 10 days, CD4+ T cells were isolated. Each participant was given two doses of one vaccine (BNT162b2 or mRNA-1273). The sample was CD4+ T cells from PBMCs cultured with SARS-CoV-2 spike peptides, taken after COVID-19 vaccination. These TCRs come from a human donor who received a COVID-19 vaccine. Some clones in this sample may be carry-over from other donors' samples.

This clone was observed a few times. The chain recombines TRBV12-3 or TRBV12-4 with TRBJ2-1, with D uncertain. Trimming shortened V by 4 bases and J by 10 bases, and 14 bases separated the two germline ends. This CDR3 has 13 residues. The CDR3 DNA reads TGTGCCAGCAGTTCCGAACTATATGTGGAGCAGTTCTTC. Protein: CASSSELYVEQFF.

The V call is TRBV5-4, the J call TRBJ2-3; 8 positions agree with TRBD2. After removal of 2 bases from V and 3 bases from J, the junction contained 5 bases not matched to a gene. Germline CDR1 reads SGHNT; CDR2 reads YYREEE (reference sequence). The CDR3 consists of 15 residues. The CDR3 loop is CASSFSSGGTDTQYF. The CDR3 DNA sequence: TGTGCCAGCAGCTTTAGCAGCGGGGGTACAGATACGCAGTATTTT.

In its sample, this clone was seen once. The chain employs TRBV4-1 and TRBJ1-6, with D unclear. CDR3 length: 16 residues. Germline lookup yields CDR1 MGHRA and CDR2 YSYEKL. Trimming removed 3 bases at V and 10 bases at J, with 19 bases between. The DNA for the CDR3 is TGCGCCAGCAGCCAGAAAATTGCCACCCTAGCCTCACCCCTCCACTTT. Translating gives CASSQKIATLASPLHF.

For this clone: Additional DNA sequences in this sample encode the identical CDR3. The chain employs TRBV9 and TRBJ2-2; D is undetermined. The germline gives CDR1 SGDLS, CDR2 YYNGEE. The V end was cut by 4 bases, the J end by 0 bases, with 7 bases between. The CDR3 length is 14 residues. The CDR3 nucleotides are TGTGCCAGCAGCCCCCAGCCGAACACCGGGGAGCTGTTTTTT. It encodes CASSPQPNTGELFF.

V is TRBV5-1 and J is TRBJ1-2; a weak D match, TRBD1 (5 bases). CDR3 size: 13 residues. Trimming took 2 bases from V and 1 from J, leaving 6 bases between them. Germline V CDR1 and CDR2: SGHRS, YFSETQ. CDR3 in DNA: TGCGCCAGCAGCTTCGACAGTAACTATGGCTACACCTTC. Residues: CASSFDSNYGYTF.

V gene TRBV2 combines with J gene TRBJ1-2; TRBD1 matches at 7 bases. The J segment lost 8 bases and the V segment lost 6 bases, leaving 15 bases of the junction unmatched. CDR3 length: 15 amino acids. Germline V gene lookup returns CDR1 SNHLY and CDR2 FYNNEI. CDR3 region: CASRADWTGLGGYTF. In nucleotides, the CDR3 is TGTGCCAGCAGGGCGGACTGGACAGGTTTGGGAGGCTACACCTTC.

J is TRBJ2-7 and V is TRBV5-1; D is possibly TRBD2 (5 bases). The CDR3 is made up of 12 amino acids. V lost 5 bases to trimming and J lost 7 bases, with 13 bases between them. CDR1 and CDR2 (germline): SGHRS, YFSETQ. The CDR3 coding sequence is TGCGCCAGCAGGGACTCAACGGGGGAGCAGTACGTC. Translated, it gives CASRDSTGEQYV.

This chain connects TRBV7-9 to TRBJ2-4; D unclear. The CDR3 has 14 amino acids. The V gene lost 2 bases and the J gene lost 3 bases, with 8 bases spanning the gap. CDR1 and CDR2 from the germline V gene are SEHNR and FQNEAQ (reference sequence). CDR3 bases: TGTGCCAGCAGCTTAACTATCAGCAAAAACATTCAGTACTTC. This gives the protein CASSLTISKNIQYF.

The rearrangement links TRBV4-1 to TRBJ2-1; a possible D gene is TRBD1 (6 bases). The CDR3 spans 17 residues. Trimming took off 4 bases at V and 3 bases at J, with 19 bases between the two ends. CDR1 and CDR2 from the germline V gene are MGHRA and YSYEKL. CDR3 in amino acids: CASSPDPGTPHYNEQFF. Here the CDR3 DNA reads TGCGCCAGCAGCCCAGACCCTGGGACACCACACTACAATGAGCAGTTCTTC.

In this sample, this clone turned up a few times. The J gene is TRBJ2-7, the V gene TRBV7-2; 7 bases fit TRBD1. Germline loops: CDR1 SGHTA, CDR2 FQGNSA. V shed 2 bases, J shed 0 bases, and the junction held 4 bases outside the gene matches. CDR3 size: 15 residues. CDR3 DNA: TGTGCCAGCAGCTTACTCCCAGGGGGCTCCTACGAGCAGTACGTC. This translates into CASSLLPGGSYEQYV.

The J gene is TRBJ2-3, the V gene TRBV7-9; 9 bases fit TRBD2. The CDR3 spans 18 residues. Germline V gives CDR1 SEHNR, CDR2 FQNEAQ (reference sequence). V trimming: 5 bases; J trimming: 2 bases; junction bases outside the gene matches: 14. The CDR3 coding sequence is TGTGCCAGCAGCCTTCTGCGCGGGGGGGCGATTGTCACAGATACGCAGTATTTT. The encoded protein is CASSLLRGGAIVTDTQYF.

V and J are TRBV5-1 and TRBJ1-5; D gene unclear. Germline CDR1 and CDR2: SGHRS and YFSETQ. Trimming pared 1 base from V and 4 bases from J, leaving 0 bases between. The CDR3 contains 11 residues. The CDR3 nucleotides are TGCGCCAGCAGCTTGAATCAGCCCCAGCATTTT. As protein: CASSLNQPQHF.

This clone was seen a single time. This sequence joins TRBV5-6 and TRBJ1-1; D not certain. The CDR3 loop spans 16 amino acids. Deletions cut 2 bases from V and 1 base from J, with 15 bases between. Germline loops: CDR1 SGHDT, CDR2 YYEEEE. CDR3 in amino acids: CASSFITRPTNTEAFF. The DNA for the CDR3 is TGTGCCAGCAGCTTCATCACCAGGCCTACGAACACTGAAGCTTTCTTT.

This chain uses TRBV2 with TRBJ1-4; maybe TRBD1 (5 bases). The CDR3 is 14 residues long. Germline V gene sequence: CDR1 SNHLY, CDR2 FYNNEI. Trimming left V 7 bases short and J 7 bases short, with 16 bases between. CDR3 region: CASTGSTRGEKLFF. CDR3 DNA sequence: TGTGCCAGCACTGGGAGTACAAGGGGTGAAAAACTGTTTTTT.

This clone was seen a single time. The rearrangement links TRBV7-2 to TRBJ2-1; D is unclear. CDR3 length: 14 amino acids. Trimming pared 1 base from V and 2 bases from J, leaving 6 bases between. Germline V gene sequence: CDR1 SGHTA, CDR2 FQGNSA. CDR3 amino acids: CASSLGRAYNEQFF. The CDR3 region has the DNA TGTGCCAGCAGCTTAGGCAGAGCCTACAATGAGCAGTTCTTC.

The CDR3 region has the DNA TGTGCCACCAGTGATTTAAGCGGGGGGGCGTCAGAGACCCAGTACTTC. Residues: CATSDLSGGASETQYF. The rearrangement links TRBV24-1 to TRBJ2-5, with 10 bases aligning to TRBD2. This CDR3 has 16 amino acids. Germline CDR1 is KGHDR and CDR2 is SFDVKD. Germline trimming cut 1 base from V and 4 bases from J; bases unmatched to any gene: 5.

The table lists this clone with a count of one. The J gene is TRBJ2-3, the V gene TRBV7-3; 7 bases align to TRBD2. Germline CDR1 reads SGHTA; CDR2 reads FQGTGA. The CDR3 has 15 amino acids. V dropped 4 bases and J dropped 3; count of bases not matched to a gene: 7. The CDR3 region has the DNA TGTGCCAGCAGCTGGGGGGGTAGTATGACAGATACGCAGTATTTT. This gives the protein CASSWGGSMTDTQYF.

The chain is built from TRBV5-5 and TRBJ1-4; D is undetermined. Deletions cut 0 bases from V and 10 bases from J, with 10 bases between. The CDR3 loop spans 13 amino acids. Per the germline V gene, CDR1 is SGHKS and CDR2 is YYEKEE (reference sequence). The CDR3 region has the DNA TGTGCCAGCAGCTTGGATGTTGCCTCAAAACTGTTTTTT. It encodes CASSLDVASKLFF.

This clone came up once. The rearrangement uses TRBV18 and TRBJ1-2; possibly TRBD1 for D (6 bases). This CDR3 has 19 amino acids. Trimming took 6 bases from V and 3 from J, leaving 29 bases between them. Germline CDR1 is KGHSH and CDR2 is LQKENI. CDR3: CASSPFGGGARSGDYGYTF. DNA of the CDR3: TGTGCCAGCTCCCCTTTCGGTGGGGGGGCGCGTTCCGGAGACTATGGCTACACCTTC.

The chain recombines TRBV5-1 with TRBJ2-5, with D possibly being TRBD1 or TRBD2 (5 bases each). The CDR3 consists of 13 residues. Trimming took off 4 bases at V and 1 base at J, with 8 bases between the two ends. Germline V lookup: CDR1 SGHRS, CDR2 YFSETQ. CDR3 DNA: TGCGCCAGCAGCCTCGGGGCCCAAGAGACCCAGTACTTC. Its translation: CASSLGAQETQYF.

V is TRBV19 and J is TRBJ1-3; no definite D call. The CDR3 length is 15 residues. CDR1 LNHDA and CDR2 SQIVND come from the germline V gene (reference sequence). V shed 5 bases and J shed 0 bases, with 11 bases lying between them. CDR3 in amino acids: CASSSPLVSGNTIYF. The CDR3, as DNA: TGTGCCAGTAGTTCCCCCCTAGTCTCTGGAAACACCATATATTTT.

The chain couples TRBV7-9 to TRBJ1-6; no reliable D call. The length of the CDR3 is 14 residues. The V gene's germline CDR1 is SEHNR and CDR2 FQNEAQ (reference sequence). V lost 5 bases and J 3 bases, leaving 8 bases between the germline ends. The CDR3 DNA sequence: TGTGCCAGCAGCCCCTTCCGCTATAATTCACCCCTCCACTTT. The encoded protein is CASSPFRYNSPLHF. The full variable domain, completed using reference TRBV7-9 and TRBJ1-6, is DTGVSQNPRHKITKRGQNVTFRCDPISEHNRLYWYRQTLGQGPEFLTYFQNEAQLEKSRLLSDRFSAERPKGSFSTLEIQRTEQGDSAMYLCASSPFRYNSPLHFGNGTRLTVT.

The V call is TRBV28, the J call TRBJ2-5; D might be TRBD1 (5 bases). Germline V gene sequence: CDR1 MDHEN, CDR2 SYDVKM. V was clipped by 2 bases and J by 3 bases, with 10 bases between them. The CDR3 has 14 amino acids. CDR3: CASSLGGREETQYF. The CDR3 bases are TGTGCCAGCAGTTTAGGTGGCAGGGAAGAGACCCAGTACTTC.